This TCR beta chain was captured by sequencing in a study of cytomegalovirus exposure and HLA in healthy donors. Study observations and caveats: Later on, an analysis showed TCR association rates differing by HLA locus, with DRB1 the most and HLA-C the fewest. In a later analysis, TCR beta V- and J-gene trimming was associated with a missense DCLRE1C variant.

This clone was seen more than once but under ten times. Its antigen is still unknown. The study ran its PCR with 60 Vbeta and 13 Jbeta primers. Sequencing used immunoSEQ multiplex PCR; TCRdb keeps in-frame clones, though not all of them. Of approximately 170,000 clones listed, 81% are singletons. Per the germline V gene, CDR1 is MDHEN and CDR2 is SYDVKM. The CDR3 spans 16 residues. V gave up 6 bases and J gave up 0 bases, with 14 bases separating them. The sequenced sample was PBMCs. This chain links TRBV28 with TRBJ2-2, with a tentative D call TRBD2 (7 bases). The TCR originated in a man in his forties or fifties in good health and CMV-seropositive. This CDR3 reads CASRWEGGSNTGELFF. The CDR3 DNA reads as TGTGCCAGCAGATGGGAGGGGGGATCGAACACCGGGGAGCTGTTTTTT.